Described below is a single T cell receptor beta chain sequence and its context. These data originate in a study of blood T cell repertoires in COVID-19. Study background: T cells, B-cell-depleted T cells, or PBMCs supplied cDNA or gDNA.

Sequenced by immunoSEQ multiplex PCR; TCRdb stores in-frame clones only, minus some. The table has roughly 460,000 clones, about 90% seen once; the top ten hold 0.8% to 0.85%. Seattle enrolled patients during active infection and tracked them longitudinally. Sequenced material: peripheral blood. This sequence was found in a man aged 18 to 35 with COVID-19, enrolled during active disease.

The CDR3 spells CASSLGQGVNEQYF. In DNA, the CDR3 is TGTGCCAGCAGCTTGGGGCAGGGGGTGAACGAGCAGTACTTC. This chain uses TRBV5-4 with TRBJ2-7; the match to TRBD1 covers 7 bases. This CDR3 has 14 residues. The germline gives CDR1 SGHNT, CDR2 YYREEE (reference sequence). Germline trimming cut 0 bases from V and 5 bases from J; bases unmatched to any gene: 5.